The entry below gives a single TCR beta chain sequence along with its context. What it binds is not known. This sample is drawn from a study of shared clonotypes between healthy human individuals. Study-level information: The cohort comprised two women and a few men. Their ages spanned 18 to 49 years. Study outcomes and limitations: Donors were few, which limited the genetic and exposure-history diversity represented.

The repertoire was sequenced with immunoSEQ multiplex PCR; TCRdb's copy has only in-frame clones and lacks some. The repertoire holds a few hundred thousand clones, 79% seen once, with roughly 12% in the top ten. Germline loops: CDR1 SGHAT, CDR2 FQNNGV. Trimming stripped 0 bases from V and 4 bases from J, with 13 bases between. The CDR3 covers 16 residues. The source is a middle-aged woman in good health. Some clones in this sample may be carry-over from other donors' samples. The rearrangement uses TRBV11-2 and TRBJ1-3; no definite D call. The sample taken for sequencing was PBMCs. CDR3 in amino acids: CASSLERSGIGNTIYF. Here the CDR3 DNA reads TGTGCCAGCAGCTTAGAAAGATCCGGGATCGGAAACACCATATATTTT.